The text below deals with one TCR beta chain. Its specificity is not known. J was trimmed by 5 bases and V by 0 bases; bases with no gene match: 6. The length of the CDR3 is 15 residues. Germline CDR1 is MNHNY and CDR2 is SVGAGI (reference sequence). The source material, RNA transcripts, was used to amplify TCR beta CDR3 regions. With the HTBI primer set, the TCR CDR3 went through a first round of RT-PCR. TCRdb called the multiplex PCR reads again in MiXCR, with one record for every CDR3 protein. The data contain some 560,000 distinct CDR3 sequences, roughly 15% of them seen just once; the ten biggest clones take up 14%. The definition of stable Graves' hyperthyroidism was no ophthalmopathy progression within 18 months. This specimen comes from a study of T cells in Graves' hyperthyroidism and ophthalmopathy. Overall study results and limits: Model output signaled ophthalmopathy a median 6.5 months ahead of onset.

The receptor comes from a woman aged 40 to 50 with Graves' hyperthyroidism. The genes are TRBV6-6 and TRBJ2-7; TRBD1 agrees at 8 bases. Sequencing was performed on blood. In DNA, the CDR3 is TGTGCCAGCAGTTACTCGCGCAGGGGGCTGAACGAGCAGTACTTC. Amino acid sequence: CASSYSRRGLNEQYF.